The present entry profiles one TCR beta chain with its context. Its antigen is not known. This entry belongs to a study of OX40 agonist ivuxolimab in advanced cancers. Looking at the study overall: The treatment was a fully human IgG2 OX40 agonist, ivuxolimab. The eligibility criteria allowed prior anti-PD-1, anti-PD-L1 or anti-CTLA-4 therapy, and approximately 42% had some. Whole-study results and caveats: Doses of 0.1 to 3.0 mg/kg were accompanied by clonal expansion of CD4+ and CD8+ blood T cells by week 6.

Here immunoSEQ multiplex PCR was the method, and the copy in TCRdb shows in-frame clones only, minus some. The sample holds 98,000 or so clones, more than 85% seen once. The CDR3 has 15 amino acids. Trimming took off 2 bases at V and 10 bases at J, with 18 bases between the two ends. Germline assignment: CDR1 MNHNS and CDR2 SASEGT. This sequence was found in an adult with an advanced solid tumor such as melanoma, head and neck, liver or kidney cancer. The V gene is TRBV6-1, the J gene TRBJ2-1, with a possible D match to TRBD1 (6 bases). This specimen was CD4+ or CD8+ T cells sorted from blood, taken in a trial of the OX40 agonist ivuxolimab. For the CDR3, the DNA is TGTGCCAGCAGTGAACAGGGGTCGTACCCTAAGGAGCAGTTCTTC. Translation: CASSEQGSYPKEQFF.